Listed below are T cell receptor beta chains from one sample, sequenced in a study of shared clonotypes between healthy human individuals. Assay: immunoSEQ multiplex PCR; the TCRdb copy retains only in-frame clones and omits some. The table lists a few million clones, 85% to 95% of them singletons, with approximately 0.4% in the top ten. What was sequenced was naive CD4+ T cells from PBMCs. The receptors shown here come from a man younger than 30 in good health. Some clones in this sample may be carry-over from other donors' samples. Each CDR3 is given with its conserved first and last residue. D genes are given only for firm matches. Not every row has a clone size; where given, it reads once, few, many or a size class.

NA TRBJ2-3 12 TRBV19 NA CASRGLADTQYF TGTGCCAGTAGGGGCCTGGCAGATACGCAGTATTTT
NA TRBJ1-5 20 TRBV19 TRBD1 CASSIDRTGRSKSLNQPQHF TGTGCCAGTAGTATAGATCGGACAGGGAGGTCGAAATCCCTCAATCAGCCCCAGCATTTT
NA TRBJ1-2 18 TRBV4-1 NA CASSQGAAVSPSNYGYTF TGCGCCAGCAGCCAGGGGGCAGCCGTCTCCCCATCTAACTATGGCTACACCTTC
NA TRBJ1-1 13 TRBV7-9 NA CASSLQVNTEAFF TGTGCCAGCAGCTTACAGGTGAACACTGAAGCTTTCTTT
NA TRBJ2-7 15 TRBV5-1 NA CASRPRGSSPGEQYF TGCGCCAGCAGACCGCGGGGCTCTTCCCCTGGGGAGCAGTACTTC
once TRBJ2-7 14 TRBV6-1 TRBD2 CASTLAGLSYEQYF TGTGCCAGCACATTAGCGGGATTGAGCTACGAGCAGTACTTC
NA TRBJ2-1 17 TRBV4-1 TRBD2 CASSLRTSGSSYNEQFF TGCGCCAGCAGCCTTCGGACTAGCGGGAGCTCCTACAATGAGCAGTTCTTC
NA TRBJ2-1 16 TRBV29-1 NA CSVDSAYRRVYNEQFF TGCAGCGTTGATTCGGCATACAGGCGAGTCTACAATGAGCAGTTCTTC
few TRBJ1-1 11 TRBV28 NA CASSFRGRAFF TGTGCCAGCAGTTTCCGGGGTCGAGCTTTCTTT
NA TRBJ2-1 13 TRBV30 NA CAWSLRQTNEQFF TGTGCCTGGAGCCTACGTCAAACGAATGAGCAGTTCTTC
NA TRBJ2-7 16 TRBV6-1 NA CASSEAGRRDSYEQYF TGTGCCAGCAGTGAAGCGGGGCGGCGGGACTCCTACGAGCAGTACTTC
NA TRBJ2-2 14 TRBV2 NA CASLVAGYTGELFF TGTGCCAGCTTGGTCGCGGGATACACCGGGGAGCTGTTTTTT
once TRBJ1-1 13 TRBV11-3 NA CASSSQQNTEAFF TGTGCCAGCAGCTCACAGCAGAACACTGAAGCTTTCTTT
once TRBJ1-1 14 TRBV18 NA CASSRGGTNTEAFF TGTGCCAGCTCCCGGGGGGGAACGAACACTGAAGCTTTCTTT
NA TRBJ2-5 11 TRBV28 NA CASSSTETQYF TGTGCCAGCAGCTCCACAGAGACCCAGTACTTC
NA TRBJ2-3 18 TRBV15 TRBD2 CATSKTGLGGGEVDTQYF TGTGCCACCAGCAAAACGGGGCTTGGGGGAGGGGAAGTAGATACGCAGTATTTT
NA TRBJ2-1 16 TRBV28 NA CASHSLGGLSYNEQFF TGTGCCAGCCATTCCCTCGGGGGGCTTTCCTACAATGAGCAGTTCTTC
NA TRBJ1-5 12 TRBV28 NA CASSLQGQPQHF TGTGCCAGCAGTTTACAGGGACAGCCCCAGCATTTT
once TRBJ2-7 20 TRBV5-1 NA CASSFEKGLGFGGRSHEQYF TGCGCCAGCAGCTTTGAAAAAGGACTCGGCTTCGGCGGTCGCTCTCACGAGCAGTACTTC
NA TRBJ1-1 17 TRBV5-1 TRBD1 CASSPQPGTVATTEAFF TGCGCCAGCAGCCCACAGCCGGGGACAGTTGCGACGACTGAAGCTTTCTTT
NA TRBJ1-2 13 TRBV28 TRBD1 CASMNRGREGYTF TGTGCCAGCATGAACAGGGGGCGGGAAGGCTACACCTTC
NA TRBJ2-7 16 TRBV7-2 TRBD2 CASSPGGTRGIYEQYF TGTGCCAGCAGCCCCGGGGGGACCAGAGGGATTTACGAGCAGTACTTC
NA TRBJ2-2 13 TRBV29-1 NA CSVGEGGTGELFF TGCAGCGTAGGGGAAGGAGGCACCGGGGAGCTGTTTTTT
NA TRBJ2-1 14 TRBV30 NA CAWSVGRLDNEQFF TGTGCCTGGAGTGTTGGTCGGTTGGACAATGAGCAGTTCTTC
once TRBJ1-6 13 TRBV6-5 TRBD1 CASRQGADRSLHF TGTGCCAGCCGACAGGGAGCGGATAGATCCCTCCACTTT
NA TRBJ2-1 14 TRBV2 NA CASGSSSSYNEQFF TGTGCCAGCGGGAGTTCGAGCTCCTACAATGAGCAGTTCTTC
once TRBJ2-7 14 TRBV2 NA CASSVRQTSHEQYF TGTGCCAGCAGTGTACGCCAGACGTCTCACGAGCAGTACTTC
NA TRBJ2-6 12 TRBV6-1 NA CASRSGANVLTF TGTGCCAGCCGAAGTGGGGCCAACGTCCTGACTTTC
NA TRBJ2-2 13 TRBV4-1 NA CASSQLGPGELFF TGCGCCAGCAGCCAATTGGGACCCGGGGAGCTGTTTTTT
NA TRBJ2-7 13 TRBV29-1 NA CSVRTDRNYEQYF TGCAGCGTGCGGACAGACCGGAACTACGAGCAGTACTTC
NA TRBJ1-3 15 TRBV29-1 NA CSVVRYIGPGNTIYF TGCAGCGTTGTACGATACATTGGGCCCGGAAACACCATATATTTT
NA TRBJ1-1 12 TRBV30 NA CAWSAVGGRAFF TGTGCCTGGAGTGCTGTGGGGGGGAGAGCTTTCTTT
NA TRBJ1-3 15 TRBV10-3 TRBD1 CASWTGSSGGNTIYF TGTGCCTCTTGGACAGGGTCTTCCGGAGGAAACACCATATATTTT
NA TRBJ2-7 15 TRBV2 TRBD1 CASSEEDRGRGEQYF TGTGCCAGCAGTGAAGAGGACAGGGGACGAGGCGAGCAGTACTTC
NA TRBJ1-5 14 TRBV7-2 NA CASSLDPANQPQHF TGTGCCAGCAGCTTAGATCCAGCAAATCAGCCCCAGCATTTT
NA TRBJ1-1 14 TRBV6-1 NA CASSVTRGGLEAFF TGTGCCAGCAGTGTTACAAGGGGGGGGTTAGAAGCTTTCTTT
NA TRBJ2-2 15 TRBV28 NA CASSLSRYYTGELFF TGTGCCAGCAGTTTGTCTAGGTATTACACCGGGGAGCTGTTTTTT